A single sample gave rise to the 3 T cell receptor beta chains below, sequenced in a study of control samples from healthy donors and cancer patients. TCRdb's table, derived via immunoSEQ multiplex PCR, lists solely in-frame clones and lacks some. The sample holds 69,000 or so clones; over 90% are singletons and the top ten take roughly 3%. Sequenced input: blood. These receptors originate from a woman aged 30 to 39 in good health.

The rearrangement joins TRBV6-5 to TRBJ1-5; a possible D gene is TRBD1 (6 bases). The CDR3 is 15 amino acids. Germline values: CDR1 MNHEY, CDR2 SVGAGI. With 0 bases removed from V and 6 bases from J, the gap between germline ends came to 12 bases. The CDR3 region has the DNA TGTGCCAGCAGTTACTCGATACAGGGAGGTCAGCCCCAGCATTTT. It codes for CASSYSIQGGQPQHF.

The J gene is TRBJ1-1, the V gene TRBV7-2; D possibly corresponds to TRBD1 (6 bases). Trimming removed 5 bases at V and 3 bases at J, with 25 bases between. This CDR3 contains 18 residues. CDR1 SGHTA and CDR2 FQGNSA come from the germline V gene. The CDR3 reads CASSRGQWRSDWDTEAFF. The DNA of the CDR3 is TGTGCCAGCAGCCGGGGACAATGGCGGAGTGACTGGGACACTGAAGCTTTCTTT.

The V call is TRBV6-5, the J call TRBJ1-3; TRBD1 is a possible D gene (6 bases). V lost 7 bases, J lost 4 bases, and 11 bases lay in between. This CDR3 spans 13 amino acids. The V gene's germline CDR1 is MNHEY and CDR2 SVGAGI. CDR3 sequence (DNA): TGTGCCAGCACCCCAGGGGTCGGAAACACCATATATTTT. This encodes CASTPGVGNTIYF.